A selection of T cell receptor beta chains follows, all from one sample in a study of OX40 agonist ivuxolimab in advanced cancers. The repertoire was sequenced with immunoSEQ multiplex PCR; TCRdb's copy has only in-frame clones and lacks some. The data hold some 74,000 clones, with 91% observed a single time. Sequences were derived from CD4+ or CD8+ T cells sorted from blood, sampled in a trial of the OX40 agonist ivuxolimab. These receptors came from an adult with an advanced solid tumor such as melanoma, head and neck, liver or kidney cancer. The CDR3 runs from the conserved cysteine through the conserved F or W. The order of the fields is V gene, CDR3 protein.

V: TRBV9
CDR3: CASKSSASSYEQYF

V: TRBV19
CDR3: CASSKHRDLEQYF

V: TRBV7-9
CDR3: CASIDPRGEETQYF

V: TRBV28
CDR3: CASSPPSRREFEQFF

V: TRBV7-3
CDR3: CASSLLNTGELFF

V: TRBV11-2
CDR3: CASSSTDGPNQPQHF

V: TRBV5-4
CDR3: CASSPNRREAYEQYF

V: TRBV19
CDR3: CASNGGVRGTEAFF

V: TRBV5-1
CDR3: CASSSEPLLSTDTQYF

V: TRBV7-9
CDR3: CASSFSGLAKNIQYF

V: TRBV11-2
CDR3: CASSSLKGGYGYGYTF

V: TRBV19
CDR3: CASSKMGGANQPQHF

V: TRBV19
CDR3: CASSIGAGAGTGELFF

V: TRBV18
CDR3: CASSPRTSGRLGEQYF

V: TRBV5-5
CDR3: CASSLAPGGSGNTIYF

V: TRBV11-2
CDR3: CASSLAGSSYNEQFF

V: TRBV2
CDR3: CASGTRQGPYNEQFF

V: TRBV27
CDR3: CATAAQGNRPVF

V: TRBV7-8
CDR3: CASSLVSFRTYSNQPQHF

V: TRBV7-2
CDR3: CASSLGQGRGNYGYTF

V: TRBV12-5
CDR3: CASGPDGVRELFF

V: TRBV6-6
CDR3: CASRPQGRYGYTF

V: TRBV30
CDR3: CAWSSKGQETQYF

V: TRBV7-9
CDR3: CASSPEGWNQPQHF

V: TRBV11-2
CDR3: CASSLERNSRYNEQFF

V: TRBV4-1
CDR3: CASRDRGQGISGELFF

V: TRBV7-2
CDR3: CASSVGPGLSYNEQFF

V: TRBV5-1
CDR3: CASSAGNREIPGELFF

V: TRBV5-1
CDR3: CASSLLAGGSIQYF

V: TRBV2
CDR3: CASSPFAGETQYF

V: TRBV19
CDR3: CASSGGRGTDTQYF

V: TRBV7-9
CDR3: CASSLDRLYEQYF

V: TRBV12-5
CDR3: CASGSRTVNTEAFF

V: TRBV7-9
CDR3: CASSPAGFLLAKNIQYF

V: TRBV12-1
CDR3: CASSPRWQPQHF

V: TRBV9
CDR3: CASSVGPPGLATDTQYF

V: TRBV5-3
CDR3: CARSLVPKAVDTF

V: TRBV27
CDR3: CASSSYVRREGRGEQFF

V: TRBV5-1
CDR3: CASKGGSADTQYF

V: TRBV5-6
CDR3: CASSLVGGLNTEAFF